This T cell receptor (beta chain) appears in the sequencing data of a study of early T cells in non-severe SARS-CoV-2 infection. The overall study: Bulk RNA taken from unsorted whole blood was sequenced, leaving chains unpaired.

The V end lost 6 bases, the J end lost 0 bases, and 24 bases lay between the germline ends. Germline CDR1 and CDR2: MDHEN and SYDVKM. CDR3 length equals 18 residues. This clonotype was counted ten times or more. Each single cDNA molecule received a unique molecular identifier. TCRdb recomputed calls from the 5' RACE reads with MiXCR, one row per CDR3 protein. The sample yields tens of thousands of distinct CDR3 sequences, 12% seen once. The specimen was whole blood. V usage is TRBV28 and J usage is TRBJ2-7; possible D gene TRBD2, 5 bases. This TCR derives from an adult who was a healthcare worker with PCR-confirmed SARS-CoV-2 infection or an uninfected control (not recorded which). DNA of the CDR3: TGTGCCAGCAGCCCGAGGGCAGCCTCCCACCCTAGCTCCTACGAGCAGTACTTC. Protein sequence: CASSPRAASHPSSYEQYF.